Listed below are T cell receptor beta chains from one sample, sequenced in a study of human T cells and chemical hapten exposure. Via MiXCR, TCRdb re-called the RACE reads, giving one row per CDR3 protein. The sample has some 100,000 distinct CDR3 sequences, about a tenth seen once. Sample: whole blood, taken in connection with sensitization to the hapten diphenylcyclopropenone (DPC). These receptor sequences come from a woman aged 35 to 49 with alopecia areata. Some clones in this sample may be carry-over from other donors' samples. The CDR3 runs from the conserved cysteine through the conserved F or W. A D gene is named only where the DNA matches it firmly. Some rows mark clone size as missing; the rest say once, few, many or name a class of expanded clone.

length	D	size	V	J	DNA	CDR3
15	NA	many	TRBV7-8	TRBJ1-6	TGTGCCAGCACCCTCGAGGGGATCTATAATTCACCCCTCCACTTT	CASTLEGIYNSPLHF
14	NA	many	TRBV5-1	TRBJ2-5	TGCGCCAGCAGCCTAGACAGGTACCAAGAGACCCAGTACTTC	CASSLDRYQETQYF
16	NA	many	TRBV4-1	TRBJ1-1	TGCGCCAGCAGCCAAGATCGGCGGGGGCTGGACACTGAAGCTTTCTTT	CASSQDRRGLDTEAFF
12	NA	NA	TRBV29-1	TRBJ1-3	TGCAGTGGTATAGGGACTGGAAACACCATATATTTT	CSGIGTGNTIYF
11	NA	NA	TRBV24-1	TRBJ2-7	TGTGCCACCAGTGATAACTACGAGCAGTACTTC	CATSDNYEQYF
15	NA	many	TRBV6-2/TRBV6-3	TRBJ1-4	TGTGCCAGCAGTTACTCGACGGAGGATAATGAAAAACTGTTTTTT	CASSYSTEDNEKLFF
13	TRBD1	NA	TRBV20-1	TRBJ2-2	TGCAGTGTACGGGACAGCAACACCGGGGAGCTGTTTTTT	CSVRDSNTGELFF
14	NA	many	TRBV12-3/TRBV12-4	TRBJ1-3	TGTGCCAGCACACCCCCGGGGGCTGGAAACACCATATATTTT	CASTPPGAGNTIYF
14	TRBD2	few	TRBV2	TRBJ2-2	TGTGCCAGCAGTGCATCGGGGGGCACCGGGGAGCTGTTTTTT	CASSASGGTGELFF
15	TRBD1	many	TRBV4-3	TRBJ1-2	TGCGCCAGCAGCCCCCAGACAGGGAAGTCCTATGGCTACACCTTC	CASSPQTGKSYGYTF
17	TRBD2	NA	TRBV12-3/TRBV12-4	TRBJ2-2	TGTGCCAGCAGCCGAGGGACTAGCGGGGTGAACACCGGGGAGCTGTTTTTT	CASSRGTSGVNTGELFF
15	NA	many	TRBV6-2/TRBV6-3	TRBJ2-7	TGTGCCAGCAGTTACCCGGGTCATTCTTTCTACGAGCAGTACTTC	CASSYPGHSFYEQYF
16	NA	NA	TRBV18	TRBJ1-1	TGTGCCAGCTCACCTTCCCTCGCCGGGGATGACACTGAAGCTTTCTTT	CASSPSLAGDDTEAFF
15	TRBD1	many	TRBV5-1	TRBJ2-5	TGCGCCAGCAGCTTGATAGGGGGCCTGCAAGAGACCCAGTACTTC	CASSLIGGLQETQYF
12	NA	NA	TRBV29-1	TRBJ2-5	TGCAGCGCAGCAAGGTACCAAGAGACCCAGTACTTC	CSAARYQETQYF
15	NA	NA	TRBV11-2	TRBJ2-3	TGTGCCAGCAGCTTATCAAGCGGAGCCCGGGATACGCAGTATTTT	CASSLSSGARDTQYF
14	TRBD1	few	TRBV5-5	TRBJ2-7	TGTGCCAGCAGCCTGCCGGGACAGGGGTACGAGCAGTACTTC	CASSLPGQGYEQYF
14	NA	many	TRBV7-9	TRBJ1-6	TGTGCCAGCAGCTTAAGGTCCGGGGCTTCACCCCTCCACTTT	CASSLRSGASPLHF
13	NA	many	TRBV30	TRBJ1-1	TGTGCCTGGAGTGTACTGGTCAACAGTGAAGCTTTCTTT	CAWSVLVNSEAFF
15	TRBD2	many	TRBV2	TRBJ2-1	TGTGCCAGCAGTCCCACTAGCGGGGGGAGCGGTGAGCAGTTCTTC	CASSPTSGGSGEQFF
14	TRBD1	few	TRBV10-3	TRBJ1-2	TGTGCCATCAGCGCAGGACAGGGATCCTATGGCTACACCTTC	CAISAGQGSYGYTF
15	TRBD1	many	TRBV2	TRBJ2-3	TGTGCCAGCAGAGACAGGGGGCACGGCACAGATACGCAGTATTTT	CASRDRGHGTDTQYF
15	TRBD1	NA	TRBV7-9	TRBJ2-7	TGTGCCAGCAGCTACCGGACAGGGAATGCCTACGAGCAGTACTTC	CASSYRTGNAYEQYF
16	NA	many	TRBV4-1	TRBJ1-2	TGCGCCAGCAGCCCTCAACTCATCGGGGGGAGCCATGGCTACACCTTC	CASSPQLIGGSHGYTF
16	TRBD2	NA	TRBV20-1	TRBJ2-3	TGCGGTGCTAGAGACCCCGGGACTAGCGGGACAGATACGCAGTATTTT	CGARDPGTSGTDTQYF
18	TRBD2	NA	TRBV6-2/TRBV6-3	TRBJ2-7	TGTGCCAGCAGTTCCCGACTAGCGGGGGGCCTCGGAATACGTGAGCAGTACTTC	CASSSRLAGGLGIREQYF
15	NA	NA	TRBV7-2	TRBJ2-5	TGTGCCAGCAGCTTAACAACGGCAACTCAAGAGACCCAGTACTTC	CASSLTTATQETQYF
15	TRBD2	many	TRBV5-4	TRBJ2-1	TGTGCCAGCAGCCTTAGCGGGGTCGCCTACAATGAGCAGTTCTTC	CASSLSGVAYNEQFF
17	TRBD2	few	TRBV10-3	TRBJ2-1	TGTGCCATCAGTGGGGGACTAGCGGGGAGCTCCTACAATGAGCAGTTCTTC	CAISGGLAGSSYNEQFF
15	NA	many	TRBV18	TRBJ1-1	TGTGCCAGCTCACCACTAGAGTCCCAAGGCACTGAAGCTTTCTTT	CASSPLESQGTEAFF
12	NA	NA	TRBV7-9	TRBJ2-7	TGTGCCAGCAGCTTAGCAGGCTTTAGTAAGTACTTC	CASSLAGFSKYF
16	NA	few	TRBV20-1	TRBJ1-5	TGCAGTGCTAGAGATGGTGGTAGGGGGAGCAATCAGCCCCAGCATTTT	CSARDGGRGSNQPQHF
13	NA	many	TRBV24-1	TRBJ1-5	TGTGCCACCAGTGACCATCAATATCAGCCCCAGCATTTT	CATSDHQYQPQHF
14	TRBD1	many	TRBV7-2	TRBJ2-3	TGTGCCAGCAGCCCCCGACAGGGGACAGATACGCAGTATTTT	CASSPRQGTDTQYF
14	NA	many	TRBV27	TRBJ1-1	TGTGCCAGCAGTCTACGTCCGGGGTACACTGAAGCTTTCTTT	CASSLRPGYTEAFF
15	TRBD2	medium-sized	TRBV6-4	TRBJ2-5	TGTGCCAGCAGCCGTAGCGGGGGGGCTCAAGAGACCCAGTACTTC	CASSRSGGAQETQYF
13	NA	many	TRBV20-1	TRBJ1-1	TGCAGTGCTAGTTCGGGGGGGCAGACTGAAGCTTTCTTT	CSASSGGQTEAFF
15	NA	few	TRBV14	TRBJ1-5	TGTGCCAGCAGCCAACCCCGAGGGGAGGGGCAGCCCCAGCATTTT	CASSQPRGEGQPQHF
15	TRBD1	NA	TRBV5-4	TRBJ2-5	TGTGCCAGCAGCGGTGAGATTACAGGGGAGGAGACCCAGTACTTC	CASSGEITGEETQYF
16	NA	few	TRBV20-1	TRBJ2-7	TGCAGTGCTAGAGATTGGGGACAAAAGCCGATATACGAGCAGTACTTC	CSARDWGQKPIYEQYF
15	NA	once	TRBV6-4	TRBJ1-2	TGTGCCAGCAGTGACAGCTTACTCATTTTTTATGGCTACACCTTC	CASSDSLLIFYGYTF
14	TRBD1	few	TRBV19	TRBJ1-2	TGTGCCAGTAGTACCTCGACAGGGGTTGGCGGCTACACCTTC	CASSTSTGVGGYTF
12	NA	few	TRBV12-3/TRBV12-4	TRBJ1-1	TGTGCCAGCAGTTTAATATACACTGAAGCTTTCTTT	CASSLIYTEAFF
15	TRBD2	few	TRBV6-1	TRBJ2-3	TGTGCCACCCTAGGCGCTAGCGGAAACACAGATACGCAGTATTTT	CATLGASGNTDTQYF
15	TRBD1	many	TRBV10-3	TRBJ2-7	TGTGCCATCAGTGACCCGACAGGGACCCGGTCTAAGCAGTACTTC	CAISDPTGTRSKQYF
16	TRBD1	few	TRBV6-1	TRBJ1-2	TGTGCCAGCAGTAAACCGCGGACAGGGGGAGGCTATGGCTACACCTTC	CASSKPRTGGGYGYTF
14	NA	NA	TRBV12-3/TRBV12-4	TRBJ2-7	TGTGCCAGCAGTTACCTCGTTGGGGTGGGGGAGCAGTACTTC	CASSYLVGVGEQYF
12	NA	few	TRBV20-1	TRBJ1-2	TGCAGTGCTAGTAGGGGAACGGATGGCTACACCTTC	CSASRGTDGYTF
11	NA	many	TRBV6-1	TRBJ1-1	TGTGCCAGCAACGAGAACACTGAAGCTTTCTTT	CASNENTEAFF
16	NA	NA	TRBV6-1	TRBJ2-2	TGTGCCAGCAGTGAAGCAACCACAGGGCTGCCCGGGGAGCTGTTTTTT	CASSEATTGLPGELFF
16	NA	NA	TRBV7-9	TRBJ2-3	TGTGCCAGCAGCTTATCTCGGGGGCAGAGCACAGATACGCAGTATTTT	CASSLSRGQSTDTQYF
17	TRBD1	many	TRBV5-1	TRBJ2-4	TGCGCCAGCACGATCTCCGGGACAGATCTAGCCAAAAACATTCAGTACTTC	CASTISGTDLAKNIQYF
15	NA	NA	TRBV6-2/TRBV6-3	TRBJ2-1	TGTGCCAGCAGTTACGGGCGGCCCTACTACAATGAGCAGTTCTTC	CASSYGRPYYNEQFF
12	NA	few	TRBV28	TRBJ1-2	TGTGCCAGCAGTTTATCCGCAGGGGGCTACACCTTC	CASSLSAGGYTF